The rows below give T cell receptor beta chains drawn from one sample of a study of chemoradiotherapy in HPV16-positive cancers. Libraries were prepared by immunoSEQ multiplex PCR; TCRdb keeps only in-frame clonotypes and omits some of them. This table holds around 3,300 clones, around 86% found once. The sequencing used tumor tissue, collected from a patient who underwent chemoradiotherapy. The source is a human donor with HPV-associated anogenital cancer. CDR3s include the opening cysteine and the closing phenylalanine or tryptophan. D genes are given only for firm matches. The listing skips clone size in some rows; elsewhere it reads once, few, many or a size class.

-	TRBJ1-6	TRBD1	TRBV5-4	TGTGCCAGCAGCCCGGGACAGGGGGCCGCGAATTCACCCCTCCACTTT	CASSPGQGAANSPLHF
-	TRBJ2-7	TRBD2	TRBV27	TGTGCCAGCAGTTTAACGTTGGGGGACCGGGGACTAGCGGGGGTAAGCGAGCAGTACTTC	CASSLTLGDRGLAGVSEQYF
-	TRBJ2-1	-	TRBV7-3	TGTGCCAGCAGCTTAACCGGGATCAATGAGCAGTTCTTC	CASSLTGINEQFF
-	TRBJ2-7	-	TRBV5-1	TGCGCCAGCAGCTTCGGGACCTACGAGCAGTACTTC	CASSFGTYEQYF
-	TRBJ2-4	TRBD1	TRBV6-5	TGTGCCAGCAGACAAAGAGGGGGCACCAAAAACATTCAGTACTTC	CASRQRGGTKNIQYF
-	TRBJ2-5	-	TRBV2	TGTGCCAGCAGTGAAATTGGAGGGATACAAGAGACCCAGTACTTC	CASSEIGGIQETQYF
-	TRBJ2-5	TRBD2	TRBV2	TGTGCCAGCAGGACCGGGACTACGGGTCGGGAGACCCAGTACTTC	CASRTGTTGRETQYF
-	TRBJ1-2	-	TRBV2	TGTGCCAGCAGTGGGGACATAGGCGGTGGCTACACCTTC	CASSGDIGGGYTF
-	TRBJ1-1	TRBD1	TRBV2	TGTGCCACTGGGACAGCTCGGTCGTCGGAAGCTTTCTTT	CATGTARSSEAFF
-	TRBJ2-5	-	TRBV5-6	TGTGCCAGCAGCTCGGGGGCCTTACAAGAGACCCAGTACTTC	CASSSGALQETQYF
-	TRBJ1-3	-	TRBV7-2	TGTGCCAGCAGCTCGTGGGGGGCTGGAAACACCATATATTTT	CASSSWGAGNTIYF
-	TRBJ2-1	-	TRBV5-6	TGTGCCAGCAGCCTAGACGCACACAATGAGCAGTTCTTC	CASSLDAHNEQFF
few	TRBJ1-5	-	TRBV30	TGTGCCTGCAAGGGGGACAATCAGCCCCAGCATTTT	CACKGDNQPQHF
few	TRBJ1-2	-	TRBV7-8	TGTGCCAGCAGCTTAGTAGCCTCCCCCCGAGGCTATGGCTACACCTTC	CASSLVASPRGYGYTF
-	TRBJ2-3	TRBD1	TRBV7-6	TGTGCCAGCAGCTTAGCCGGGACAGGGACAGATACGCAGTATTTT	CASSLAGTGTDTQYF
-	TRBJ2-2	TRBD2	TRBV10-3	TGTGCCTCAAGGGGGCTAGCGGGAGTGGCCGGGGAGCTGTTTTTT	CASRGLAGVAGELFF
once	TRBJ2-5	-	TRBV10-3	TGTGCCACGGAAGACTGGGGAGAGACCCAGTACTTC	CATEDWGETQYF
-	TRBJ1-3	-	TRBV25-1	TGTGCCAGCAGTGAACGACAGACAGCTGGAAACACCATATATTTT	CASSERQTAGNTIYF
once	TRBJ1-1	-	TRBV9	TGTGCCAGCAGCTCCCGCCAGGCGGTTCCTATGAACACTGAAGCTTTCTTT	CASSSRQAVPMNTEAFF
-	TRBJ2-7	-	TRBV5-1	TGCGCCAGCAGCTTGGACCGGTACGAGCAGTACTTC	CASSLDRYEQYF
-	TRBJ2-1	TRBD2	TRBV2	TGTGCCATCGTCGGCGGGAGGGTAGGCGATGAGCAGTTCTTC	CAIVGGRVGDEQFF
-	TRBJ1-1	-	TRBV19	TGTGCCAGTAGTTCCACCTCTTGGGACTCCTGGAACACTGAAGCTTTCTTT	CASSSTSWDSWNTEAFF
-	TRBJ2-1	TRBD2	TRBV4-2	TGTGCCAGCAGCCAAGATGCCCTAGCGGCTTACAATGAGCAGTTCTTC	CASSQDALAAYNEQFF
-	TRBJ2-7	TRBD1	TRBV29-1	TGCAGCGGTAGACAGGGTACCTACGAGCAGTACTTC	CSGRQGTYEQYF
-	TRBJ2-1	-	TRBV21-1	TGTGCCAGCAGCAAACGGGAGCCGACTAGCGGGAGTTTTTGGTCCTACAATGAGCAGTTCTTC	CASSKREPTSGSFWSYNEQFF
few	TRBJ2-3	-	TRBV20-1	TGCAGTATATTGGCATCTACGCAGTATTTT	CSILASTQYF
-	TRBJ2-1	-	TRBV11-2	TGTGCCAGCAGCTTAGACTATACCTCCCCGTTCCATCAGTTCTTC	CASSLDYTSPFHQFF
-	TRBJ2-5	-	TRBV9	TGTGCCAGCAGCGCGACCGGGACTTCCAAAGAGACCCAGTACTTC	CASSATGTSKETQYF
once	TRBJ2-5	TRBD1	TRBV6-5	TGTGCCAGCTCCACCGGGACAGGGGTGGAGACCCAGTACTTC	CASSTGTGVETQYF
-	TRBJ2-3	-	TRBV19	TGTGCCAGTACCGAGGCGTCTACAGATACGCAGTATTTT	CASTEASTDTQYF
-	TRBJ1-1	-	TRBV5-1	TGCGCCAGCAGACTTGCCACTGAAGCTTTCTTT	CASRLATEAFF
-	TRBJ1-1	TRBD1	TRBV5-1	TGCGCCAGCAGCTTGGATCCAGGGGGCGACACTGAAGCTTTCTTT	CASSLDPGGDTEAFF
-	TRBJ2-3	TRBD2	TRBV30	TGTGCCTGGAGTACATTAGCGGGGGGCCGAGGATATGGCACAGATACGCAGTATTTT	CAWSTLAGGRGYGTDTQYF
-	TRBJ2-5	TRBD2	TRBV11-2	TGTGCCAGCAGCTTATTAGGCCGTGAGACTAGCGGCAAGGAGACCCAGTACTTC	CASSLLGRETSGKETQYF
once	TRBJ2-5	-	TRBV2	TGTGCCAGCAGTGATCGGCAGGGCGGACCGACACAAGAGACCCAGTACTTC	CASSDRQGGPTQETQYF
-	TRBJ1-6	-	TRBV5-4	TGTGCCAGCAGCTTCGGGAGGGGAAATTCACCCCTCCACTTT	CASSFGRGNSPLHF
-	TRBJ2-5	TRBD1	TRBV30	TGTGCCTGGAGTGTAGGCACAGGGGGCCGGAGAGAGACCCAGTACTTC	CAWSVGTGGRRETQYF
-	TRBJ1-4	TRBD1	TRBV7-9	TGTGCCAGCAGCCGAGCCGGGACAGGGGCTGAAAAACTGTTTTTT	CASSRAGTGAEKLFF
-	TRBJ2-7	TRBD1	TRBV19	TGTGCCAGTAGTATCCAGGGGGCGCCGAACGAGCAGTACTTC	CASSIQGAPNEQYF
-	TRBJ2-1	-	TRBV2	TGTGCCAGCAGTCAGTTCAGCGATGAGCAGTTCTTC	CASSQFSDEQFF
-	TRBJ1-5	-	TRBV6-1	TGTGCCAGCAGTGAAATCTATAGAACAGCTAATCAGCCCCAGCATTTT	CASSEIYRTANQPQHF
-	TRBJ1-2	TRBD1	TRBV6-5	TGTGCCAGCAGGACCGGGACAGGGGGCGCGAGTGGCTACACCTTC	CASRTGTGGASGYTF
once	TRBJ2-7	TRBD1	TRBV5-5	TGTGCCAGCAGCCCCGGGACAGGGGGAATATCTGGGCAGTACTTC	CASSPGTGGISGQYF
-	TRBJ1-1	TRBD1	TRBV2	TGTGCCAGTGCCGACAGGGAAAGGAACACTGAAGCTTTCTTT	CASADRERNTEAFF
-	TRBJ2-5	-	TRBV4-1	TGCGCCAGCAGCCAAGCACCCAGGATGGCTGGAGAGACCCAGTACTTC	CASSQAPRMAGETQYF
-	TRBJ2-7	-	TRBV2	TGTGCCAGCAGCCGCCGCGAGCAGTACTTC	CASSRREQYF
-	TRBJ1-3	-	TRBV11-2	TGTGCCAGCAGCGGAGGGGATTACGGAAACACCATATATTTT	CASSGGDYGNTIYF
-	TRBJ2-3	-	TRBV5-4	TGTGCCAGCAGCTGGGGGGGCGGGGGCACAGATACGCAGTATTTT	CASSWGGGGTDTQYF
-	TRBJ1-2	-	TRBV4-2	TGTGCCAGCAGCCCCGCTGGGGCGGACTATGGCTACACCTTC	CASSPAGADYGYTF
-	TRBJ2-7	TRBD2	TRBV27	TGTGCCAGCAGCTTGGGGAGGGGCCCCTACGAGCAGTACTTC	CASSLGRGPYEQYF
-	TRBJ1-6	-	TRBV7-2	TGTGCCAGCAGCCTAGACAGCTCACCCCTCCACTTT	CASSLDSSPLHF
-	TRBJ2-3	TRBD2	TRBV9	TGTGCCAGCAGCGTACCCCTTAGCGGGGGGAGCACAGATACGCAGTATTTT	CASSVPLSGGSTDTQYF
-	TRBJ1-2	-	TRBV18	TGTGCCAGCTCAGCGACTGGCTATGGCTACACCTTC	CASSATGYGYTF